Listed here is a single T cell receptor beta chain. The data derive from a study of siplizumab effects on memory and regulatory T cells. CDR1 is GTSNPN, CDR2 SVGIG, per germline (reference sequence). The CDR3 contains 13 residues. The germline V and J ends were trimmed by 0 bases and 4 bases, with 10 bases remaining between them. Repertoires were generated with immunoSEQ multiplex PCR, while TCRdb's copy carries only in-frame clones and drops some. The repertoire includes some 100,000 clones, around 97% of them detected once, and under 0.04% sits in the top ten. Specimen: naive CD4+ T cells sorted from blood. This clonotype was sampled from a human donor in good health. The V gene is TRBV30, the J gene TRBJ2-7; the D is unclear. The CDR3 DNA reads as TGTGCCTGGAGTGTCTCCGGAGAATACGAGCAGTACTTC. As protein: CAWSVSGEYEQYF.